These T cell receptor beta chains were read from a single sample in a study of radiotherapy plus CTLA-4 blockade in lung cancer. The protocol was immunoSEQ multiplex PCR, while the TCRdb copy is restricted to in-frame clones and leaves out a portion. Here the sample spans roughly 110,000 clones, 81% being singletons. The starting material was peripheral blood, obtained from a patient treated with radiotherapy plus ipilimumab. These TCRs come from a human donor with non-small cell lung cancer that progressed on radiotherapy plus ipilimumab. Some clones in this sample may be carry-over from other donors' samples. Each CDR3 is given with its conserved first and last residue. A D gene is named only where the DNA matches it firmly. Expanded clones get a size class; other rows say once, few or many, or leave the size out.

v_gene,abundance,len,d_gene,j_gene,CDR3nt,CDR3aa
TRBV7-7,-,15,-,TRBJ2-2,TGTGCTAGCAGCCCAAGGACCGCAACCACCGGGGAGCTGTTTTTT,CASSPRTATTGELFF
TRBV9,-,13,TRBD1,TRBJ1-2,TGTGCCAGCAGCCCCGGGACAGGAGGCGGCTACACCTTC,CASSPGTGGGYTF
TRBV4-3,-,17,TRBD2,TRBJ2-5,TGCGCCAGCAGCCAAGAGAGTAGCGGGGGACGCCAAGAGACCCAGTACTTC,CASSQESSGGRQETQYF
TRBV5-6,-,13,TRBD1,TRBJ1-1,TGTGCCAGCAGCCACAGGGGCAGCACTGAAGCTTTCTTT,CASSHRGSTEAFF
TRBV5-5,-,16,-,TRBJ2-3,TGTGCCAGCAGCTTGGCCAATCAGGGGGGTACAGATACGCAGTATTTT,CASSLANQGGTDTQYF
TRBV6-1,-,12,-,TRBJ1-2,TGTGCCAGCAGTGAACAGTCGCTGGGCTACACCTTC,CASSEQSLGYTF
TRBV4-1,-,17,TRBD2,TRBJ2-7,TGCGCCAGCAGCCAAGTGTATCTAGCGGGAGCCTACTACGAGCAGTACTTC,CASSQVYLAGAYYEQYF
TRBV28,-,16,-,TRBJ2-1,TGTGCCAGCAGTTATGGTGGGGGGACACACTACAATGAGCAGTTCTTC,CASSYGGGTHYNEQFF
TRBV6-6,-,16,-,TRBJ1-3,TGTGCCAGCAGTTACTCGTTGCCAGGGGCGGCTCACACCATATATTTT,CASSYSLPGAAHTIYF
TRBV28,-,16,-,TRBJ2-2,TGTGCCAGCAGGGTGTGGGAGGCGCCGAACACCGGGGAGCTGTTTTTT,CASRVWEAPNTGELFF
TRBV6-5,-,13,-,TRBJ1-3,TGTGCCAGCAGTTCTTGGGGTGGAAACACCATATATTTT,CASSSWGGNTIYF
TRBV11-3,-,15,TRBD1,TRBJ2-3,TGTGCCAGCAGCCCTGGACAGGGGGCCACAGATACGCAGTATTTT,CASSPGQGATDTQYF
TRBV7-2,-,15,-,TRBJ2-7,TGTGCCAGCAGCTTAGTAGGCGGCAGCTCCTACGAGCAGTACTTC,CASSLVGGSSYEQYF
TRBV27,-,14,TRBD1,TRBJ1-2,TGTGCCAGCAAACTCCAGGGGGTTGTTGATGGCTACACCTTC,CASKLQGVVDGYTF
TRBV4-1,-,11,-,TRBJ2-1,TGCGCCAGCAGCCAAGTTAATGAGCAGTTCTTC,CASSQVNEQFF
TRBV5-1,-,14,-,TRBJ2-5,TGCGCCAGCAGCTTGCTGGGGAGTCAAGAGACCCAGTACTTC,CASSLLGSQETQYF
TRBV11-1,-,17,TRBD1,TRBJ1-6,TGTGCCAGCAGCCCGCGACAGGGGGGAATCGGTAATTCACCCCTCCACTTT,CASSPRQGGIGNSPLHF
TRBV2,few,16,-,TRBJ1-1,TGTGCCAGCAGTGAATTGTTGTCCGTTCAGGGCACTGAAGCTTTCTTT,CASSELLSVQGTEAFF
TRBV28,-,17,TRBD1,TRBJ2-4,TGTGCCAGCGGGGGACAGTCTCTAGGTCTAGCCAAAAACATTCAGTACTTC,CASGGQSLGLAKNIQYF
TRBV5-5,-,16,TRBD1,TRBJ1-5,TGTGCCAGCAGCTTGGGATACAGGGGAGGGGGTCAGCCCCAGCATTTT,CASSLGYRGGGQPQHF
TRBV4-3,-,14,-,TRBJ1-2,TGCGCCAGCAGATATAAAGGGCAACACGGTGGCTACACCTTC,CASRYKGQHGGYTF
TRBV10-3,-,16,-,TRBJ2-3,TGTGCCATCAGTGAGGGTGGGCCAGGTAGCACAGATACGCAGTATTTT,CAISEGGPGSTDTQYF
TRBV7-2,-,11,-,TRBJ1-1,TGTGCCAGCAGTACAGACACTGAAGCTTTCTTT,CASSTDTEAFF
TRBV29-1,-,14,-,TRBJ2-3,TGCAGCGTTGAAGGGGGGGTTGGGGCAGATACGCAGTATTTT,CSVEGGVGADTQYF
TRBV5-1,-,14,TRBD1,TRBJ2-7,TGCGCCAGCAGCTCGACAGGGAACTCCTACGAGCAGTACTTC,CASSSTGNSYEQYF
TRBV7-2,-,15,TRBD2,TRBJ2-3,TGTGCCAGCAGCTTTAGCGGGGGGGAGGCAGATACGCAGTATTTT,CASSFSGGEADTQYF
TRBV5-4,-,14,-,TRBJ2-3,TGTGCCAGCAGCTTGGTCTCAGGGACAGATACGCAGTATTTT,CASSLVSGTDTQYF
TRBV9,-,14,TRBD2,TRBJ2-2,TGTGCCAGCAGCGCTAGCGGGGGGGCCTGGGAGCTGTTTTTT,CASSASGGAWELFF
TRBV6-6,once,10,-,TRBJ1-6,TGTGCCAGCAGCGGACAGACCCTCCACTTT,CASSGQTLHF
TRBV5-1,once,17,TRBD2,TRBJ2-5,TGCGCCAGCAGCTTGGCGAGTAGCGGGGGGAAACAAGAGACCCAGTACTTC,CASSLASSGGKQETQYF
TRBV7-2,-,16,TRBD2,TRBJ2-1,TGTGCCAGCAGCTCCACTAGCGGCGCCTCCTCCAATGAGCAGTTCTTC,CASSSTSGASSNEQFF
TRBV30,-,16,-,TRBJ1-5,TGTGCCTGGAGTGACCCTCGGGCGGGGGCGAATCAGCCCCAGCATTTT,CAWSDPRAGANQPQHF
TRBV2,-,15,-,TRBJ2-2,TGTGCCAGCAGTGTTTCTAGGACTCGCACCGGGGAGCTGTTTTTT,CASSVSRTRTGELFF
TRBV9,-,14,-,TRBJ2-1,TGCGCCAGCAGCCCGACAGGTAACTACAATGAGCAGTTCTTC,CASSPTGNYNEQFF
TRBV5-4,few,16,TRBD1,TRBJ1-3,TGTGCCAGCAGTTCCGGACAGGGTTTAACGGGAAACACCATATATTTT,CASSSGQGLTGNTIYF
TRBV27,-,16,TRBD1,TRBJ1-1,TGTGCCAGCAGTTCCAGACAGGGACAAGGTAACACTGAAGCTTTCTTT,CASSSRQGQGNTEAFF
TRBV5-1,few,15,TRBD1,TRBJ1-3,TGCGCCAGCAGCCACAGGGGAGACTCTGGAAACACCATATATTTT,CASSHRGDSGNTIYF
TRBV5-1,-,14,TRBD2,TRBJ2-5,TGCGCCAGCAGCTACGCTGGGGGAGGGGTGGCCCAGTACTTC,CASSYAGGGVAQYF
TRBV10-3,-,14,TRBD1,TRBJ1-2,TGTGCCATCACAAGCAGGGGGGGAGACGATGGCTACACCTTC,CAITSRGGDDGYTF
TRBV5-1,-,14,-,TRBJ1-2,TGCGCCAGCAGCCGGGACAATACTAACTATGGCTACACCTTC,CASSRDNTNYGYTF
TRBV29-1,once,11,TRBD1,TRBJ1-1,TGCAGCTCATACAGGGGGAGTGTACGACTCTTT,CSSYRGSVRLF
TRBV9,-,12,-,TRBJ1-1,TGTGCCAGCAGCGTAGTTGGTGGAGAGGCTTTCTTT,CASSVVGGEAFF
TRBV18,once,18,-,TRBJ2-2,TGTGCCAGCTCACGATTTGAAGTCGGGGGAACGAACACCGGGGAGCTGTTTTTT,CASSRFEVGGTNTGELFF
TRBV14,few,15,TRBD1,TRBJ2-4,TGTGCCAGCAGCAAATGGACAGGGTTGTTCGTCATTCAGTACTTC,CASSKWTGLFVIQYF
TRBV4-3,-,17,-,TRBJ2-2,TGCGCCAGCAGCCAAGATAGAGTAAAGGGGAACACCGGGGAGCTGTTTTTT,CASSQDRVKGNTGELFF
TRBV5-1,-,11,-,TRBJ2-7,TGCGCCAGCAGTGCGCAGTACGAGCAGTACTTC,CASSAQYEQYF
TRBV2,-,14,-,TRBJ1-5,TGTGCCAGCAGTGATATGAGTAGCAATCAGCCCCAGCATTTT,CASSDMSSNQPQHF
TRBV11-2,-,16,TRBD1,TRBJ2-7,TGTGCCAGCAGCTTCCCCGCGGGACAGGGGGCCAGAGAGCAGTACTTC,CASSFPAGQGAREQYF
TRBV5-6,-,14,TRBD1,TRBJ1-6,TGTGCCAGCAGCGTCGACAGGGGGAATTCACCCCTCCACTTT,CASSVDRGNSPLHF
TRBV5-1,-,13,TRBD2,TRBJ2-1,TGCGCCAGCAGCTTGGATCGGGAGGACGAGCAGTTCTTC,CASSLDREDEQFF
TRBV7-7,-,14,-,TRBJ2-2,TGTGCTAGCAGCCGAGTCAGGAACACCGGGGAGCTGTTTTTT,CASSRVRNTGELFF
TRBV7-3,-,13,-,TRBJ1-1,TGTGCCAGCAGCTTTACAGGATTGACTGAAGCTTTCTTT,CASSFTGLTEAFF
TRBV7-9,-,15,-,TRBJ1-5,TGTGCCAGCAGCCCACGGGGCCCGAGCCATCAGCCCCAGCATTTT,CASSPRGPSHQPQHF
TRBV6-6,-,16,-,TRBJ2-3,TGTGCCAGCAGTGGAGGCTCGGGAGCCAACACAGATACGCAGTATTTT,CASSGGSGANTDTQYF
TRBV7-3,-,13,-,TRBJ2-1,TGTGCCAGCTCTCCCGGGATCCACAATGAGCAGTTCTTC,CASSPGIHNEQFF
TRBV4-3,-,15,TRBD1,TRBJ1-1,TGCGCCAGCAGCCAAGAGCTTCAGGGGGCCACTGAAGCTTTCTTT,CASSQELQGATEAFF
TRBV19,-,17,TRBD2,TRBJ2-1,TGTGCCAGTAGCTTCCCATCGGGACTAGCGGCATACAATGAGCAGTTCTTC,CASSFPSGLAAYNEQFF
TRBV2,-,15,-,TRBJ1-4,TGTGCCAGCAGTGGAAGACAGTCAACTAATGAAAAACTGTTTTTT,CASSGRQSTNEKLFF
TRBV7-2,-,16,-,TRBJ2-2,TGTGCCAGCAGCTTAGCGCCTGCCGGAAACACCGGGGAGCTGTTTTTT,CASSLAPAGNTGELFF